This TCR beta chain is drawn from a study of shared clonotypes between healthy human individuals (dated by TCRdb to the early 2020s). The study in broad terms: Three men and a couple of women, aged 18 to 49 years, made up the cohort. To increase sequencing depth and limit assay-specific biases, TCR repertoire library preparation and sequencing were carried out by different laboratories using diverse techniques. Per donor, leukapheresis produced somewhere between about 0.9 and 9 billion PBMCs. The study deeply sequenced blood TCR repertoires of about 5 healthy adults to estimate repertoire size and the extent of clonotype sharing between individuals. What the authors observed across the whole study: The small number of donors limited the genetic and exposure-history diversity represented. Sampling was restricted to blood, and TCR repertoires in tissue are likely to differ from TCR repertoires in blood. Based on pairwise subsampling, the degree of clonotype sharing among donors was expected to be affected by sequencing depth.

Using the deep immunoSEQ assay, multiplex PCR amplified TCR CDR3 regions from genomic DNA. Extracted genomic DNA from each cell subset was distributed evenly across all wells of several immunoSEQ 96-well plates, and each plate was treated as a replicate. Each replicate PCR for unsorted PBMC received roughly 300 ng genomic DNA, equal to tens of thousands of T cell genomes. Genomic DNA from unsorted PBMC was sequenced over ten immunoSEQ deep assay plates. Purified libraries were measured with a Qubit 3.0 fluorometer, size-checked on a Bioanalyzer 2100, and measured again with the KAPA Library Quantification kit. Each immunoSEQ 96-well plate was sequenced on its own single-read 150-cycle Illumina NextSeq 550 flow cell. As for the original processing: Because only junctional sequences without quality scores were contained in the immunoSEQ output, filtering matching that applied to full-length reads could not be performed. Sequences were annotated with PyIR, a Python wrapper for IgBLAST v1.9, using IMGT germline references to assign V/J genes and CDR3. Reads were removed for weak V/J assignments (E-value above 1e-6), missing CDR3, stop codons, out-of-frame junctions, or ambiguous translated residues. V3J clonotypes were defined as sequences sharing the same inferred V gene, J gene, and CDR3 amino acid sequence. Percentage overlap between repertoires was computed as shared unique clonotypes divided by the size of the smaller repertoire. RTK rarefaction, the Chao1 estimator, and Recon v2.1 estimates of unobserved clonotypes were used to assess repertoire richness. The immuneACCESS repertoire file appears here via TCRdb, limited to in-frame rearrangements. These files lack a portion of the clones; in checked studies, under half of the deficit traces to unresolved V genes, and the cause of the others is not known. D and trimming were read from the DNA, whereas the V and J calls and clone size are those reported in that table. This sample comprises around 500,000 clones, roughly 80% of them detected only once. Approximately 12% of the sample rests with the top ten.

The donors were healthy, HIV-negative adults with no recently reported acute infections or vaccinations. Only Caucasian adults living in Nashville, Tennessee, USA were represented among the donors. In the unsorted samples, around 81 million PBMCs were counted, and genomic DNA was extracted using the QIAamp DNA Blood Mini kit. Blood was collected by leukapheresis, and PBMCs were isolated by Ficoll-Histopaque density gradient centrifugation and then cryopreserved in liquid nitrogen vapor phase. For this clone: What this receptor recognizes is not known. No much larger clone exists at a distance of one base, and base qualities are not known.

Source material: PBMCs. This receptor was obtained from a woman in her forties in good health. Some clones in this sample may be carry-over from other donors' samples.

CDR3 sequence: CASSGDYWYEQYF. The base sequence is TGTGCCAGTAGTGGGGACTACTGGTACGAGCAGTACTTC. Recombination linked TRBV19 to TRBJ2-7, with 7 junctional bases fitting TRBD2. Trimming removed 5 bases from V and 4 bases from J; the gene matches leave 5 bases unexplained. Including cysteine and phenylalanine, the CDR3 has 13 amino acids. CDR3 DNA only is kept here, 39 bases in frame from base 1. CDR1 and CDR2, looked up from the germline V gene (reference sequence), are LNHDA and SQIVND.